The 9 T cell receptor beta chains given below trace back to one sample, sequenced in a study of blood T cell repertoires in COVID-19. Measured with immunoSEQ multiplex PCR; TCRdb has only the in-frame clones, and not every one. The profile shows fewer than 25,000 clones, roughly 90% of them singletons. The sequenced sample was peripheral blood. Receptors were obtained from a human donor in a cohort sampled during active COVID-19. The donor label of this sample is uncertain.

The chain joins TRBV5-1 to TRBJ2-1; 10 positions match TRBD1. V lost 4 bases, J lost 7 bases, and 11 bases stayed unmatched. Germline lookup yields CDR1 SGHRS and CDR2 YFSETQ. This CDR3 has 16 amino acids. CDR3 region: CASSRPRDRGVNEQFF. In nucleotides, the CDR3 is TGCGCCAGCAGCAGACCTCGGGACAGGGGAGTGAATGAGCAGTTCTTC.

The CDR3 loop reads CASSDPGQGADTEAFF. The CDR3 coding sequence is TGTGCCAGCAGCGACCCCGGACAGGGGGCGGACACTGAAGCTTTCTTT. The chain recombines TRBV11-3 with TRBJ1-1; 11 bases are shared with TRBD1. CDR3 length: 16 residues. Trimming took 5 bases from V and 3 from J; bases not matched to a gene: 8. CDR1 is SGHNT and CDR2 is YENEEA in the germline V gene.

The gene calls are TRBV21-1 and TRBJ2-5; TRBD2, the table's D call, was not compared with the DNA. TRBV21-1 is an annotated pseudogene. The CDR3 extends over 15 amino acids. The CDR3, as DNA: TGTGCCAGCAGCCCCCCGAGTCACCCGGGGGAGACCCAGTACTTC. Its translation: CASSPPSHPGETQYF.

V gene TRBV28 combines with J gene TRBJ2-6; 9 bases agree with TRBD1. V lost 3 bases, J lost 2 bases, and 8 bases stayed unmatched. Germline V gives CDR1 MDHEN, CDR2 SYDVKM. This CDR3 contains 18 residues. The CDR3 DNA is TGTGCCAGCAGTTTTTTCGGGACAGGGCGGGCTGGGGCCAACGTCCTGACTTTC. This encodes CASSFFGTGRAGANVLTF.

This clone was seen a single time. The chain combines TRBV7-9 with TRBJ2-1; D unresolved. The V and J ends lost 4 bases and 5 bases respectively, with 27 bases between them. The germline V gene has CDR1 SEHNR and CDR2 FQNEAQ (reference sequence). CDR3 length equals 19 residues. In DNA, the CDR3 is TGTGCCAGCAGCTCCCCCTCGGGTCAGTGGCGGATCGGCCACAATGAGCAGTTCTTC. Its protein product is CASSSPSGQWRIGHNEQFF. Together with reference TRBV7-9 and TRBJ2-1, the CDR3 gives the full variable domain: DTGVSQNPRHKITKRGQNVTFRCDPISEHNRLYWYRQTLGQGPEFLTYFQNEAQLEKSRLLSDRFSAERPKGSFSTLEIQRTEQGDSAMYLCASSSPSGQWRIGHNEQFFGPGTRLTVL.

This chain uses TRBV21-1 with TRBJ2-2; the table's TRBD1 call for D was not verified on the DNA. TRBV21-1 is classified as a pseudogene. CDR3 length: 16 residues. For the CDR3, the DNA is TGTGCCAGCAGCCTAAGGACAGGGGGGAACACCGGGGAGCTGTTTTTT. Amino acid sequence: CASSLRTGGNTGELFF.

The gene calls are TRBV7-9 and TRBJ2-3; no clear D gene. The CDR3 runs to 14 residues. The germline gives CDR1 SEHNR, CDR2 FQNEAQ (reference sequence). Trimming took 2 bases from V and 0 from J, leaving 6 bases between them. The CDR3 reads CASSLQASTDTQYF. CDR3 in DNA: TGTGCCAGCAGCTTACAGGCTAGCACAGATACGCAGTATTTT.

Here the CDR3 DNA reads TGTGCCAGCAGTGAGAGGACAGGGCTTCAGCCCCAGCATTTT. Encoded protein: CASSERTGLQPQHF. V is TRBV2 and J is TRBJ1-5; 8 bases fit TRBD1. V shed 3 bases and J 6 bases; nucleotides not matched to a gene: 4. CDR1 is SNHLY and CDR2 is FYNNEI in the germline V gene. The CDR3 totals 14 residues.

This clone is a singleton in its sample. The chain is built from TRBV15 and TRBJ2-7; possible D gene TRBD1, 6 bases. Germline CDR1 reads LNHNV; CDR2 reads YYDKDF (reference sequence). V was clipped by 4 bases and J by 4 bases, with 11 bases between them. This CDR3 has 13 residues. CDR3 amino acids: CATSMVRGYEQYF. The CDR3 coding sequence is TGTGCCACCAGCATGGTTAGGGGGTACGAGCAGTACTTC.